This is a list of T cell receptor beta chains from one sample in a study of Ad26.COV2.S vaccination and SARS-CoV-2 variants. TCRdb's copy holds only in-frame clones and misses some; the assay was immunoSEQ multiplex PCR. The sample comprises roughly 180,000 clones, approximately 88% of which are singletons, and 5.9% rests with the top ten. The input for sequencing was peripheral blood, taken after recovery from COVID-19. These receptors were taken from a human donor who had recovered from COVID-19. Each CDR3 is given with its conserved first and last residue. Each record gives: J gene, clone size, D gene, V gene, CDR3 protein, CDR3 DNA. D genes are given only for firm matches. The size entry is marked missing in some rows and otherwise reads once, few, many or a size class.

j_gene: TRBJ1-1
abundance: NA
d_gene: NA
v_gene: TRBV9
CDR3aa: CASSDYVSGMGMNTEAFF
CDR3nt: TGTGCCAGCAGCGATTACGTTTCAGGGATGGGAATGAACACTGAAGCTTTCTTT

j_gene: TRBJ1-4
abundance: NA
d_gene: NA
v_gene: TRBV28
CDR3aa: CASSPGAGQKLFF
CDR3nt: TGTGCCAGCAGTCCCGGGGCAGGGCAAAAACTGTTTTTT

j_gene: TRBJ2-3
abundance: NA
d_gene: NA
v_gene: TRBV19
CDR3aa: CASSIRRRGRDTQYF
CDR3nt: TGTGCCAGTAGTATAAGGCGGAGAGGGAGAGATACGCAGTATTTT

j_gene: TRBJ2-7
abundance: once
d_gene: NA
v_gene: TRBV7-8
CDR3aa: CASSLAYSGGEQYF
CDR3nt: TGTGCCAGCAGCTTAGCCTACAGTGGGGGCGAGCAGTACTTC

j_gene: TRBJ2-1
abundance: NA
d_gene: TRBD1
v_gene: TRBV19
CDR3aa: CASSMGGQGRFPYNEQFF
CDR3nt: TGTGCCAGTAGTATGGGCGGACAGGGAAGATTTCCCTACAATGAGCAGTTCTTC

j_gene: TRBJ1-2
abundance: NA
d_gene: NA
v_gene: TRBV29-1
CDR3aa: CSCLRDYGYTF
CDR3nt: TGCTCCTGCCTCAGGGACTATGGCTACACCTTC

j_gene: TRBJ2-1
abundance: many
d_gene: TRBD1
v_gene: TRBV9
CDR3aa: CASSEGGGTGVEQFF
CDR3nt: TGTGCCAGCAGCGAGGGGGGCGGGACAGGGGTTGAGCAGTTCTTC

j_gene: TRBJ1-2
abundance: NA
d_gene: NA
v_gene: TRBV11-2
CDR3aa: CASSLMGNVGYGYTF
CDR3nt: TGTGCCAGCAGCCTAATGGGAAATGTCGGCTATGGCTACACCTTC

j_gene: TRBJ1-4
abundance: NA
d_gene: TRBD1
v_gene: TRBV28
CDR3aa: CATRQGANEKLFF
CDR3nt: TGTGCCACCAGACAGGGGGCTAATGAAAAACTGTTTTTT

j_gene: TRBJ2-7
abundance: NA
d_gene: TRBD2
v_gene: TRBV19
CDR3aa: CASSIVAAGGRYEQYF
CDR3nt: TGTGCCAGTAGTATAGTAGCAGCGGGGGGGCGTTACGAGCAGTACTTC

j_gene: TRBJ2-2
abundance: NA
d_gene: NA
v_gene: TRBV14
CDR3aa: CASSQDWGDGELFF
CDR3nt: TGTGCCAGCAGCCAAGATTGGGGGGACGGGGAGCTGTTTTTT

j_gene: TRBJ2-7
abundance: NA
d_gene: TRBD1
v_gene: TRBV6-5
CDR3aa: CASTSTGSNTYEQYF
CDR3nt: TGTGCCAGCACCTCGACAGGGTCCAACACCTACGAGCAGTACTTC

j_gene: TRBJ1-1
abundance: NA
d_gene: NA
v_gene: TRBV7-9
CDR3aa: CASSVGGALNTEAFF
CDR3nt: TGTGCCAGCAGCGTAGGGGGGGCGCTTAACACTGAAGCTTTCTTT

j_gene: TRBJ2-3
abundance: few
d_gene: TRBD1
v_gene: TRBV7-9
CDR3aa: CASSRQGLPTDTQYF
CDR3nt: TGTGCCAGCAGCCGACAGGGGCTCCCCACAGATACGCAGTATTTT

j_gene: TRBJ2-3
abundance: once
d_gene: NA
v_gene: TRBV5-6
CDR3aa: CASSSPGGGPTDTQYF
CDR3nt: TGTGCCAGCAGCTCGCCCGGAGGGGGGCCAACAGATACGCAGTATTTT

j_gene: TRBJ2-6
abundance: once
d_gene: NA
v_gene: TRBV2
CDR3aa: CASSERMGANVLTF
CDR3nt: TGTGCCAGCAGTGAAAGGATGGGGGCCAACGTCCTGACTTTC

j_gene: TRBJ2-1
abundance: NA
d_gene: TRBD2
v_gene: TRBV10-1
CDR3aa: CASSLGRTSGRNEQFF
CDR3nt: TGCGCCAGCAGTTTGGGTAGGACTAGCGGGAGGAATGAGCAGTTCTTC

j_gene: TRBJ1-4
abundance: NA
d_gene: NA
v_gene: TRBV6-2/TRBV6-3
CDR3aa: CASSTQTTNEKLFF
CDR3nt: TGTGCCAGCAGTACGCAGACAACTAATGAAAAACTGTTTTTT

j_gene: TRBJ2-2
abundance: NA
d_gene: NA
v_gene: TRBV27
CDR3aa: CASSFVLPLTNTGELFF
CDR3nt: TGTGCCAGCAGTTTTGTACTACCCTTAACGAACACCGGGGAGCTGTTTTTT

j_gene: TRBJ2-3
abundance: NA
d_gene: TRBD1
v_gene: TRBV6-1
CDR3aa: CASSEVQGAETDTQYF
CDR3nt: TGTGCCAGCAGTGAAGTGCAGGGGGCGGAGACAGATACGCAGTATTTT

j_gene: TRBJ1-5
abundance: NA
d_gene: NA
v_gene: TRBV20-1
CDR3aa: CSASTDSNQPQHF
CDR3nt: TGCAGTGCTAGTACAGACAGCAATCAGCCCCAGCATTTT

j_gene: TRBJ1-6
abundance: NA
d_gene: NA
v_gene: TRBV27
CDR3aa: CASSSQGFGSPLHF
CDR3nt: TGTGCCAGCAGTTCCCAGGGTTTTGGTTCACCCCTCCACTTT

j_gene: TRBJ1-2
abundance: NA
d_gene: TRBD1
v_gene: TRBV6-2/TRBV6-3
CDR3aa: CASSDGQDRELRGYTF
CDR3nt: TGTGCCAGCAGTGACGGACAAGACAGGGAGCTTAGAGGCTACACCTTC

j_gene: TRBJ1-2
abundance: NA
d_gene: NA
v_gene: TRBV19
CDR3aa: CASKKGNYGYTF
CDR3nt: TGTGCCAGTAAAAAGGGAAACTATGGCTACACCTTC

j_gene: TRBJ1-5
abundance: NA
d_gene: NA
v_gene: TRBV4-1
CDR3aa: CASSPGPGRNQPQHF
CDR3nt: TGCGCCAGCAGCCCCGGGCCGGGGCGCAATCAGCCCCAGCATTTT

j_gene: TRBJ2-1
abundance: NA
d_gene: NA
v_gene: TRBV30
CDR3aa: CAWSVLGDEQFF
CDR3nt: TGTGCCTGGAGTGTTCTGGGGGATGAGCAGTTCTTC

j_gene: TRBJ1-1
abundance: NA
d_gene: TRBD1
v_gene: TRBV6-5
CDR3aa: CASSYSTGSGITEAFF
CDR3nt: TGTGCCAGCAGTTACTCGACAGGGTCTGGTATCACTGAAGCTTTCTTT

j_gene: TRBJ2-5
abundance: NA
d_gene: TRBD2
v_gene: TRBV9
CDR3aa: CASSAQTSGSEKTQYF
CDR3nt: TGTGCCAGCAGCGCCCAGACGAGCGGGAGTGAGAAGACCCAGTACTTC

j_gene: TRBJ2-7
abundance: NA
d_gene: TRBD2
v_gene: TRBV5-1
CDR3aa: CASSLAGTSGRSSYEQYF
CDR3nt: TGCGCCAGCAGCTTGGCCGGGACTAGCGGGAGAAGCTCCTACGAGCAGTACTTC

j_gene: TRBJ1-3
abundance: NA
d_gene: NA
v_gene: TRBV7-2
CDR3aa: CASGNPSGNTIYF
CDR3nt: TGTGCCAGCGGAAACCCCTCTGGAAACACCATATATTTT

j_gene: TRBJ2-1
abundance: NA
d_gene: TRBD2
v_gene: TRBV3-1/TRBV3-2
CDR3aa: CASSQTSGVSREQFF
CDR3nt: TGTGCCAGCAGCCAAACCAGCGGGGTCTCGAGGGAGCAGTTCTTC

j_gene: TRBJ1-3
abundance: NA
d_gene: NA
v_gene: TRBV4-2
CDR3aa: CASSQDGAKGAGNTIYF
CDR3nt: TGTGCCAGCAGCCAAGATGGGGCCAAAGGGGCTGGAAACACCATATATTTT

j_gene: TRBJ1-1
abundance: NA
d_gene: NA
v_gene: TRBV4-2
CDR3aa: CASSSPTGTEAFF
CDR3nt: TGTGCCAGCAGCTCCCCGACAGGTACCGAAGCTTTCTTT

j_gene: TRBJ1-1
abundance: once
d_gene: NA
v_gene: TRBV27
CDR3aa: CASSFFGGSTEAFF
CDR3nt: TGTGCCAGCAGTTTTTTTGGGGGCTCCACTGAAGCTTTCTTT

j_gene: TRBJ1-2
abundance: NA
d_gene: NA
v_gene: TRBV6-6
CDR3aa: CASSLYGYTF
CDR3nt: TGTGCCAGCAGCCTCTATGGCTACACCTTC

j_gene: TRBJ1-5
abundance: NA
d_gene: NA
v_gene: TRBV27
CDR3aa: CASSLGDLNQPQHF
CDR3nt: TGTGCCAGCAGTTTAGGTGATCTCAATCAGCCCCAGCATTTT

j_gene: TRBJ2-2
abundance: NA
d_gene: NA
v_gene: TRBV19
CDR3aa: CASSPGTVWVTGELFF
CDR3nt: TGTGCCAGTAGTCCAGGAACGGTATGGGTCACCGGGGAGCTGTTTTTT

j_gene: TRBJ2-7
abundance: NA
d_gene: TRBD1
v_gene: TRBV5-1
CDR3aa: CASSSDRGYEQYF
CDR3nt: TGCGCCAGCAGCTCGGACAGGGGCTACGAGCAGTACTTC

j_gene: TRBJ2-7
abundance: NA
d_gene: TRBD2
v_gene: TRBV5-1
CDR3aa: CASSLDGGGREQYF
CDR3nt: TGCGCCAGCAGCTTGGACGGGGGGGGGCGCGAGCAGTACTTC

j_gene: TRBJ1-2
abundance: NA
d_gene: TRBD1
v_gene: TRBV7-9
CDR3aa: CASSRDSNYGYTF
CDR3nt: TGTGCCAGCAGTCGGGACAGTAACTATGGCTACACCTTC

j_gene: TRBJ2-7
abundance: NA
d_gene: TRBD1
v_gene: TRBV5-5
CDR3aa: CASSPGQGPYEQYF
CDR3nt: TGTGCCAGCAGCCCGGGACAGGGGCCATACGAGCAGTACTTC

j_gene: TRBJ2-6
abundance: NA
d_gene: NA
v_gene: TRBV27
CDR3aa: CASSASGANVLTF
CDR3nt: TGTGCCAGCAGTGCCTCTGGGGCCAACGTCCTGACTTTC

j_gene: TRBJ2-2
abundance: NA
d_gene: NA
v_gene: TRBV30
CDR3aa: CAWSVGRQLNTGELFF
CDR3nt: TGTGCCTGGAGTGTAGGACGACAGTTGAACACCGGGGAGCTGTTTTTT

j_gene: TRBJ1-6
abundance: NA
d_gene: NA
v_gene: TRBV21-1
CDR3aa: CASKSVRNSPLHF
CDR3nt: TGTGCCAGCAAGTCCGTTAGAAATTCACCCCTCCACTTT

j_gene: TRBJ2-2
abundance: NA
d_gene: NA
v_gene: TRBV19
CDR3aa: CASSIPGASPNTGELFF
CDR3nt: TGTGCCAGTAGTATACCGGGGGCTTCGCCGAACACCGGGGAGCTGTTTTTT

j_gene: TRBJ1-3
abundance: NA
d_gene: TRBD1
v_gene: TRBV30
CDR3aa: CACAQGQRNTIYF
CDR3nt: TGTGCCTGCGCCCAGGGACAGCGAAACACCATATATTTT

j_gene: TRBJ1-1
abundance: NA
d_gene: NA
v_gene: TRBV5-8
CDR3aa: CASSFRHMNTEAFF
CDR3nt: TGTGCCAGCAGCTTTCGCCACATGAACACTGAAGCTTTCTTT

j_gene: TRBJ2-5
abundance: NA
d_gene: NA
v_gene: TRBV6-1
CDR3aa: CASSEYAGPPGETQYF
CDR3nt: TGTGCCAGCAGTGAGTACGCGGGGCCACCAGGAGAGACCCAGTACTTC

j_gene: TRBJ2-1
abundance: NA
d_gene: TRBD2
v_gene: TRBV10-3
CDR3aa: CAVGRGGQYNEQLF
CDR3nt: TGTGCCGTCGGGAGGGGGGGTCAGTACAATGAGCAGCTCTTC

j_gene: TRBJ2-3
abundance: NA
d_gene: NA
v_gene: TRBV5-1
CDR3aa: CASSFQDFSTDTQYF
CDR3nt: TGCGCCAGCAGCTTCCAGGACTTCAGCACAGATACGCAGTATTTT

j_gene: TRBJ1-4
abundance: NA
d_gene: NA
v_gene: TRBV28
CDR3aa: CASSPFTGAAVNEKLFF
CDR3nt: TGTGCCAGCAGTCCCTTCACTGGGGCGGCGGTAAATGAAAAACTGTTTTTT

j_gene: TRBJ1-2
abundance: NA
d_gene: NA
v_gene: TRBV5-5
CDR3aa: CASSLVPDYGYTF
CDR3nt: TGTGCCAGCAGCTTGGTTCCGGACTATGGCTACACCTTC